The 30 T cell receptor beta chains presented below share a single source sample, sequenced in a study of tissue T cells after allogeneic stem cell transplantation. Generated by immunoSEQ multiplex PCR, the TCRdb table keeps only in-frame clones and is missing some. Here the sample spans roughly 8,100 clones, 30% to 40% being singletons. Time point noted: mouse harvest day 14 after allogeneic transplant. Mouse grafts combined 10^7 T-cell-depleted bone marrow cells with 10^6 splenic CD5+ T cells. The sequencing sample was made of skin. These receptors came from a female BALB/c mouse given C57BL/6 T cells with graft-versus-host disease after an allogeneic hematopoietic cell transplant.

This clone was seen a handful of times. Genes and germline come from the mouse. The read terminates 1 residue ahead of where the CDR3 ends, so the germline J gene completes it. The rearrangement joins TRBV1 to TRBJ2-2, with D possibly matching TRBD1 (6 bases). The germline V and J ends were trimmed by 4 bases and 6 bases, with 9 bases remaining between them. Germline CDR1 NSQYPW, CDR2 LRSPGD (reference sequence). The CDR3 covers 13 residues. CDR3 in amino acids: CTCSEQGAGQLYF. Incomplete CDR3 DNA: TGCACCTGCAGTGAACAGGGAGCCGGGCAGCTCTAC.

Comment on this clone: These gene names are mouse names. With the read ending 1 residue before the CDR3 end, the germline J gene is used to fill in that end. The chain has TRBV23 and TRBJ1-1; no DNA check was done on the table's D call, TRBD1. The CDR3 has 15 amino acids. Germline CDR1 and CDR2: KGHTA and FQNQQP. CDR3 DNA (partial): TGCTCCAGCAGTCAATCGCAGGGGGCAAGGACAGAAGTCTTC. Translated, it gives CSSSQSQGARTEVF. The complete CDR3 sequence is CSSSQSQGARTEVFF. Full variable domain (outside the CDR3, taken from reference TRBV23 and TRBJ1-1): DAAVTQKPRYLIKMKGQEAEMKCIPEKGHTAVFWYQQKQSKELKFLIYFQNQQPLDQIDMVKERFSAVCPSSSLCSLGIRTCEAEDSALYLCSSSQSQGARTEVFFGKGTRLTVV.

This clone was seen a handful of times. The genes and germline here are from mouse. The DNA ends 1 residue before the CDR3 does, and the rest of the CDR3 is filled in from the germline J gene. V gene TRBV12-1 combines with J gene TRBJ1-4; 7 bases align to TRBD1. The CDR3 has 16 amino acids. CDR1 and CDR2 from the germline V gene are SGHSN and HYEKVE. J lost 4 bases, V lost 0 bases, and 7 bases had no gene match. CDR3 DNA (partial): TGTGCCAGCTCTCTCGTCCAGGGGGTGGTCAACGAAAGATTATTT. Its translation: CASSLVQGVVNERLF. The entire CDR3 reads CASSLVQGVVNERLFF.

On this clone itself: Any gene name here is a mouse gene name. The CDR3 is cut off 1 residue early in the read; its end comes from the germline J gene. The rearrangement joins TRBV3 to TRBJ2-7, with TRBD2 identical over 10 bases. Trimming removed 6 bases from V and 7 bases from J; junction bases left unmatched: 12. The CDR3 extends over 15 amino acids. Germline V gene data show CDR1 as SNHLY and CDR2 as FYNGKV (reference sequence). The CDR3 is CASRSRLGGVEEQYF. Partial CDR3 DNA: TGTGCCAGCAGGTCCCGACTGGGGGGAGTTGAGGAACAGTAC.

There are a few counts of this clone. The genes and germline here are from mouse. The CDR3 spells CASSPDWPSAETLYF. The sequenced part of the CDR3 DNA is TGTGCCAGCTCGCCCGACTGGCCTAGTGCAGAAACGCTGTAT. V usage is TRBV12-2 and J usage is TRBJ2-3, with D possibly TRBD2 on 6 matching bases. The read ends 1 residue shy of where the CDR3 ends; the end is completed using the germline J gene. This CDR3 has 15 residues. The germline CDR1 and CDR2 sequences are SGHLS and HYDKME. Trimming cost V 4 bases and J 0 bases, with 13 bases left between them.

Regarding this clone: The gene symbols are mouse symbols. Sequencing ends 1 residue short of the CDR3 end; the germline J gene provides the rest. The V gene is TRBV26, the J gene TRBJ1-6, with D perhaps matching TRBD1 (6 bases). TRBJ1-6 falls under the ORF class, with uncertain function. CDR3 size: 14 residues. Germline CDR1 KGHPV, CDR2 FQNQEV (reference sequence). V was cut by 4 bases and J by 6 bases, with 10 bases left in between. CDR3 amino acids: CASSPGQTNSPLYF. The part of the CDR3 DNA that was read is TGTGCCAGCAGTCCCGGACAGACTAATTCGCCCCTCTAC.

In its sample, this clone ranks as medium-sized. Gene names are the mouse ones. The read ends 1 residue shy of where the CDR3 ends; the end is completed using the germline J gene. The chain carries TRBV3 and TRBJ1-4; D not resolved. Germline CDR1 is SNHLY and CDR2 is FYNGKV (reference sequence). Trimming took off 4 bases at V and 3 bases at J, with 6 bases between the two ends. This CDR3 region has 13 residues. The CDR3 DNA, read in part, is TGTGCCAGCAGCTCTCGCACCAACGAAAGATTATTT. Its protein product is CASSSRTNERLF. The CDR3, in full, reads CASSSRTNERLFF.

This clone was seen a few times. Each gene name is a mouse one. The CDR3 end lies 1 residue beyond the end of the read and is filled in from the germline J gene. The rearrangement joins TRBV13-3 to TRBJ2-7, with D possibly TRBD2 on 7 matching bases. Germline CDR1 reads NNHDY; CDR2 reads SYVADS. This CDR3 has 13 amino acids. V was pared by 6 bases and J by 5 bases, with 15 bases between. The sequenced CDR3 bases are TGTGCCAGCATGGGGTGGGGGGCCCATGAACAGTAC. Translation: CASMGWGAHEQY. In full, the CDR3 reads CASMGWGAHEQYF.

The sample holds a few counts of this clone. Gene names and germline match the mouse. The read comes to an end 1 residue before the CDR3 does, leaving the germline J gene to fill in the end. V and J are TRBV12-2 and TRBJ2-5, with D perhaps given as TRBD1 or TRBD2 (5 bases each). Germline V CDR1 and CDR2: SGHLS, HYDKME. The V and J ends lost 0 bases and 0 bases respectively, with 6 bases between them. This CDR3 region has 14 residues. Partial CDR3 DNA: TGTGCCAGCTCTCTCTGGGGCAACCAAGACACCCAGTAC. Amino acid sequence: CASSLWGNQDTQY. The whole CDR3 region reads CASSLWGNQDTQYF. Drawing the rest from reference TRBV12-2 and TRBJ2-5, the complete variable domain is NSGVVQSPRYIIKGKGERSILKCIPISGHLSVAWYQQTQGQELKFFIQHYDKMERDKGNLPSRFSVQQFDDYHSEMNMSALELEDSAVYFCASSLWGNQDTQYFGPGTRLLVL.

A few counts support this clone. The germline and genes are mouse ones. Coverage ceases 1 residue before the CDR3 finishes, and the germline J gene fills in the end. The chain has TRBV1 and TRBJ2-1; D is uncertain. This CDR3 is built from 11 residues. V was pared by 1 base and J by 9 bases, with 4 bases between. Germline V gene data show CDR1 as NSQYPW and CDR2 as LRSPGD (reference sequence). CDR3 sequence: CTCSAGVEQFF. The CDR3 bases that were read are TGCACCTGCAGTGCAGGGGTTGAGCAGTTC. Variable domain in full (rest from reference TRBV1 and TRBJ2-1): VTLLEQNPRWRLVPRGQAVNLRCILKNSQYPWMSWYQQDLQKQLQWLFTLRSPGDKEVKSLPGADYLATRVTDTELRLQVANMSQGRTLYCTCSAGVEQFFGPGTRLTVL.

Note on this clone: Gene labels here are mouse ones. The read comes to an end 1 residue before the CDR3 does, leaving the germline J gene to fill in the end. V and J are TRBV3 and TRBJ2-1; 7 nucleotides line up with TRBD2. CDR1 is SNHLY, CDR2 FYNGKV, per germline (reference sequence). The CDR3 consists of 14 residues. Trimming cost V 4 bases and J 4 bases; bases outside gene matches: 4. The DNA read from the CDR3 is TGTGCCAGCAGCTCTGGGGGATGGTATGCTGAGCAGTTC. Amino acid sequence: CASSSGGWYAEQF. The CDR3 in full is CASSSGGWYAEQFF.

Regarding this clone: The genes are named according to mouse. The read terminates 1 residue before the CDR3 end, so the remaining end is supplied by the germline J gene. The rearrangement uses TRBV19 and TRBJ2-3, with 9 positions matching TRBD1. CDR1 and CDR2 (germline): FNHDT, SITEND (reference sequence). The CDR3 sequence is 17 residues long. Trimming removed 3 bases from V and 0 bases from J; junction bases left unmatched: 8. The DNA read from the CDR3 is TGTGCCAGCAGTACCCCACCGGGACAGGGTAGTGCAGAAACGCTGTAT. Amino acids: CASSTPPGQGSAETLY. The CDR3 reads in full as CASSTPPGQGSAETLYF. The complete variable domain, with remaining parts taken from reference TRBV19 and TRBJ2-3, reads GGIITQTPKFLIGQEGQKLTLKCQQNFNHDTMYWYRQDSGKGLRLIYYSITENDLQKGDLSEGYDASREKKSSFSLTVTSAQKNEMAVFLCASSTPPGQGSAETLYFGSGTRLTVL.

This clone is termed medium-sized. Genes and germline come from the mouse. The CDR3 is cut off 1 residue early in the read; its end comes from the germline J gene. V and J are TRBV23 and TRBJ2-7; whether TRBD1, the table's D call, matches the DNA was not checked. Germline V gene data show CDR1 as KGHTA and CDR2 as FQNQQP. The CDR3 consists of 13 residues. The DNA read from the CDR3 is TGCTCCAGCAGTCAATCAGGGGAGTATGAACAGTAC. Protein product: CSSSQSGEYEQY. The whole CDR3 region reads CSSSQSGEYEQYF.

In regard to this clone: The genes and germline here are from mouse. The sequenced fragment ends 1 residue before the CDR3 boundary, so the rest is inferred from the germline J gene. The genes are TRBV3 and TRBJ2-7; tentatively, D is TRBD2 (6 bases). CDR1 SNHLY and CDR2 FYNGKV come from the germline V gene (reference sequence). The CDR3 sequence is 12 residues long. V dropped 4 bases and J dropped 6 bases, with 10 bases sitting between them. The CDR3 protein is CASSSSGGEQYF. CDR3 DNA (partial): TGTGCCAGCAGCTCCTCGGGGGGTGAACAGTAC. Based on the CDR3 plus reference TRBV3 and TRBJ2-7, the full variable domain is GPKVLQIPSHQIIDMGQMVTLNCDPVSNHLYFYWYKQILGQQMEFLVNFYNGKVMEKSKLFKDQFSVERPDGSYFTLKIQPTALEDSAVYFCASSSSGGEQYFGPGTRLTVL.

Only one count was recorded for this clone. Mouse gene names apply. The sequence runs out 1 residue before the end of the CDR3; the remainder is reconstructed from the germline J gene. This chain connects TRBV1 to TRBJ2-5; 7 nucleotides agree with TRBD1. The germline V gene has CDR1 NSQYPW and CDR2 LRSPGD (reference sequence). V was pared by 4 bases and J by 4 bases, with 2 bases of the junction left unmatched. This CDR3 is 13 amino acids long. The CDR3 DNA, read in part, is TGCACCTGCAGTGGTGACAGGGAAGACACCCAGTAC. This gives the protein CTCSGDREDTQY. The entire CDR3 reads CTCSGDREDTQYF. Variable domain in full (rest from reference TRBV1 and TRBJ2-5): VTLLEQNPRWRLVPRGQAVNLRCILKNSQYPWMSWYQQDLQKQLQWLFTLRSPGDKEVKSLPGADYLATRVTDTELRLQVANMSQGRTLYCTCSGDREDTQYFGPGTRLLVL.

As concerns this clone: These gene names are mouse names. The CDR3 sequence is CASSRDRGSGNTLYF. Partial CDR3 DNA: TGTGCCAGCAGTCGGGACAGGGGTTCTGGAAATACGCTCTAT. The V and J genes are TRBV26 and TRBJ1-3; 10 positions match TRBD1. The observed sequence ends 1 residue before the CDR3 terminus, with the missing tail filled in from the germline J gene. This CDR3 has 15 amino acids. In germline, CDR1 is KGHPV, CDR2 FQNQEV (reference sequence). The trim removed 4 bases at V and 0 bases at J, leaving 0 bases unmatched.

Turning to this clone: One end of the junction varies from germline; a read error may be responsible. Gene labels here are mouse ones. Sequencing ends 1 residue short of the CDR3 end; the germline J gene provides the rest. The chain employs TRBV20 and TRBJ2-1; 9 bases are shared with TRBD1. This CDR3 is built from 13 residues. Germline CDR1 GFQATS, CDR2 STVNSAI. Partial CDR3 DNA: TGTGGTGCTCGGGACAGGGTCTATGCTGAGCAGTTC. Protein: CGARDRVYAEQF. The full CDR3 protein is CGARDRVYAEQFF.

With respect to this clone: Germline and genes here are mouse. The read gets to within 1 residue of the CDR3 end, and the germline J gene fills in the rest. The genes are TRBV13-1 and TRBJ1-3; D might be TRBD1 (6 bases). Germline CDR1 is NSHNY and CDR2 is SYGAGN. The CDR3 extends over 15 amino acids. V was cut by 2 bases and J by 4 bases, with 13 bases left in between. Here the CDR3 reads CASSEGGLGGNTLYF. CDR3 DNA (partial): TGTGCCAGCAGTGAAGGGGGGTTGGGAGGAAATACGCTCTAT.

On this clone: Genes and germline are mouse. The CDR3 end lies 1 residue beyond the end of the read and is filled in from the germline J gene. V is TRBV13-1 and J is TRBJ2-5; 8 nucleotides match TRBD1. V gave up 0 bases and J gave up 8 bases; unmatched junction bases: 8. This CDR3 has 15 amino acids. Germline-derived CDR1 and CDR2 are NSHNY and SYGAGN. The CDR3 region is CASSDAPDRVATQYF. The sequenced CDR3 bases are TGTGCCAGCAGTGATGCTCCGGACAGGGTTGCCACCCAGTAC.

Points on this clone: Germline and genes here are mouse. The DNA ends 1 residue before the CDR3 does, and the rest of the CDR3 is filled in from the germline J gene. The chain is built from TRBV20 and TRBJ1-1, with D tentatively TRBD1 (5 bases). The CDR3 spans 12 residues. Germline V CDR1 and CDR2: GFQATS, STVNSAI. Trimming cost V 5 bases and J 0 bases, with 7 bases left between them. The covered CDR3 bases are TGTGGTGCTCCGGGACAGAACACAGAAGTCTTC. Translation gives CGAPGQNTEVF. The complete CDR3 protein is CGAPGQNTEVFF. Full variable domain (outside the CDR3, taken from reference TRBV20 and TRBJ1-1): GALVYQYPRRTICKSGTSMRMECQAVGFQATSVAWYRQSPQKTFELIALSTVNSAIKYEQNFTQEKFPISHPNLSFSSMTVLNAYLEDRGLYLCGAPGQNTEVFFGKGTRLTVV.

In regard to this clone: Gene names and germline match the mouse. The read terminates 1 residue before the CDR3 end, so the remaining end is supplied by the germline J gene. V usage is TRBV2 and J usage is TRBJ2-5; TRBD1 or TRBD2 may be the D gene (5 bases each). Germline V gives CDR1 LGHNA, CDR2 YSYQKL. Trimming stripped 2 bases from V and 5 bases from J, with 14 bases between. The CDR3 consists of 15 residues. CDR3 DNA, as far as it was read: TGTGCCAGCAGCCAAATCCCTCGGGGCTTAGACACCCAGTAC. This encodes CASSQIPRGLDTQY. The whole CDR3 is CASSQIPRGLDTQYF.

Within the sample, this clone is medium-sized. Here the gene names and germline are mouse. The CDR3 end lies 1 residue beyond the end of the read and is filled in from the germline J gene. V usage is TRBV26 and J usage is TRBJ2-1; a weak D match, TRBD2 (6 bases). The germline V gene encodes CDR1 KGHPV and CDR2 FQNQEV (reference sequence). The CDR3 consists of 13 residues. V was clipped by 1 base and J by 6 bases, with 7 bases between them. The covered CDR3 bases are TGTGCCAGCAGTCTGTGGACTGTTGCTGAGCAGTTC. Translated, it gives CASSLWTVAEQF. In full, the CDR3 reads CASSLWTVAEQFF.

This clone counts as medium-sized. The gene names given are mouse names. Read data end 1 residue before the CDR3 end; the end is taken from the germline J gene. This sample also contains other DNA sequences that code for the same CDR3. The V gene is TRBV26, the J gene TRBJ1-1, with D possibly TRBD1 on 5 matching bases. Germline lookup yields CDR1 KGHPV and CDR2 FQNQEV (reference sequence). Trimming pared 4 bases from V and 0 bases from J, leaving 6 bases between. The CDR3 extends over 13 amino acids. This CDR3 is CASSRTSNTEVFF. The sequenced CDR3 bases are TGTGCCAGCAGTCGGACATCAAACACAGAAGTCTTC.

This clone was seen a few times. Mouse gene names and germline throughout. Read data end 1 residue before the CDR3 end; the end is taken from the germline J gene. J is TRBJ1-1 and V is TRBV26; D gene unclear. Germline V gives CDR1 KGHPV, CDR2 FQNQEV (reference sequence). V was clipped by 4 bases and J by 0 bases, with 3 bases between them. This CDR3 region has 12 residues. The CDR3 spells CASSPQNTEVFF. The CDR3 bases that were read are TGTGCCAGCAGTCCCCAGAACACAGAAGTCTTC.

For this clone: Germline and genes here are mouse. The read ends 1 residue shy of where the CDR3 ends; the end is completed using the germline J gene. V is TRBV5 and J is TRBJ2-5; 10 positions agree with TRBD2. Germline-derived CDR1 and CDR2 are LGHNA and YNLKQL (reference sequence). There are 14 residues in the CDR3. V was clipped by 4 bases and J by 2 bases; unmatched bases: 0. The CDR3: CASSRDWGQDTQYF. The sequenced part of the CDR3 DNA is TGTGCCAGCAGCCGGGACTGGGGCCAAGACACCCAGTAC.

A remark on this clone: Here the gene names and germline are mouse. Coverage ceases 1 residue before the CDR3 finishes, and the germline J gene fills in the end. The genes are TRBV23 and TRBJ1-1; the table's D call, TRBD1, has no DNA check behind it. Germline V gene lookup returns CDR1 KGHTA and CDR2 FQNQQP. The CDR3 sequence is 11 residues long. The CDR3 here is CSSSQQSEVFF. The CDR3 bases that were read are TGCTCCAGCAGTCAACAGTCAGAAGTCTTC.

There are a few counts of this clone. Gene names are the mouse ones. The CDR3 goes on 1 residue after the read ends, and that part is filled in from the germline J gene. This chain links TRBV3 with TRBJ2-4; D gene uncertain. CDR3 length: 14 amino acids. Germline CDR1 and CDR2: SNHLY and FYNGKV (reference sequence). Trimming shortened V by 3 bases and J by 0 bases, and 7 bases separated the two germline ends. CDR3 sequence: CASSLRESQNTLYF. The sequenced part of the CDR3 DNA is TGTGCCAGCAGCTTGAGGGAGAGTCAAAACACCTTGTAC.

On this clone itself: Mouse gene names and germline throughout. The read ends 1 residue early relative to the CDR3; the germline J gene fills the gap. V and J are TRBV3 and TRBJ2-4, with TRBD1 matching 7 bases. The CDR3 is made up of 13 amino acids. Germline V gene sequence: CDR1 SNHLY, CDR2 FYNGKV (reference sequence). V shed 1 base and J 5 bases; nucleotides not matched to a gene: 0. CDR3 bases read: TGTGCCAGCAGCTTAGGACAGGGAAACACCTTGTAC. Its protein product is CASSLGQGNTLY. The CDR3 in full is CASSLGQGNTLYF.

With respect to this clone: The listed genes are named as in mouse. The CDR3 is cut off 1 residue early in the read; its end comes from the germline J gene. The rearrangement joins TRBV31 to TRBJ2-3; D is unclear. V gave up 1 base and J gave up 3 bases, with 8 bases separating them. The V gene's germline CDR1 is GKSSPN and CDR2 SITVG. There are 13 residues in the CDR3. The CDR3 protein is CAWSQGGAETLYF. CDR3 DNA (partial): TGTGCCTGGAGTCAGGGTGGGGCAGAAACGCTGTAT.

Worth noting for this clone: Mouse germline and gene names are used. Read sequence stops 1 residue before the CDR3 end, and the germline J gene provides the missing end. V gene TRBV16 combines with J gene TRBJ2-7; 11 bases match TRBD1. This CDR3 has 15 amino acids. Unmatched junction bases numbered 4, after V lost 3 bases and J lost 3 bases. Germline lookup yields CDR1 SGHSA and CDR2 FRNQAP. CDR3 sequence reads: CASSLAGTGGYEQYF. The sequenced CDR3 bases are TGTGCAAGCAGCTTGGCCGGGACAGGGGGCTATGAACAGTAC.